This T cell receptor (beta chain) was sequenced during a study of CD8+CD57+ T cells in acquired aplastic anemia. Study-wide context: Sorting CD4+ and CD8+ cells gave DNA averaging roughly 3.2 ug.

Whole-study results and caveats: Patients and controls turned out to have 25 to 35 CD8+ CDR3 sequences in common.

Previously, flow cytometry had revealed CD8+CD57+ cell expansion in the patients chosen for sequencing. Everyone among the patients had severe acquired aplastic anemia. Patients had not yet gotten any therapy when their blood was taken for sampling. A word on this clonotype: Its target is not known.

For CDR3 and TCR beta VDJ profiling, genomic DNA was the template used. In TCRdb, the reads were re-called with MiXCR into one record per CDR3 protein. This sample carries approximately 200,000 distinct CDR3 sequences, roughly 45% of them seen once, and the ten largest clones take 20%. This CDR3 spans 14 amino acids. CDR1 is SQVTM and CDR2 is ANQGSEA in the germline V gene. This chain uses TRBV29-1 with TRBJ1-2; D is perhaps TRBD1 (5 bases). The origin of this receptor is a human donor with aplastic anemia. Sequenced: sorted CD4+, CD8+, or CD8+CD57+ T cells (not recorded which) from PBMCs. The DNA of the CDR3 is TGCAGTGCTCTGCCTACAGGAACCCTCTATGGCTACACCTTC. This sequence encodes CSALPTGTLYGYTF. The full variable domain, completed using reference TRBV29-1 and TRBJ1-2, is SAVISQKPSRDICQRGTSLTIQCQVDSQVTMMFWYRQQPGQSLTLIATANQGSEATYESGFVIDKFPISRPNLTFSTLTVSNMSPEDSSIYLCSALPTGTLYGYTFGSGTRLTVV.